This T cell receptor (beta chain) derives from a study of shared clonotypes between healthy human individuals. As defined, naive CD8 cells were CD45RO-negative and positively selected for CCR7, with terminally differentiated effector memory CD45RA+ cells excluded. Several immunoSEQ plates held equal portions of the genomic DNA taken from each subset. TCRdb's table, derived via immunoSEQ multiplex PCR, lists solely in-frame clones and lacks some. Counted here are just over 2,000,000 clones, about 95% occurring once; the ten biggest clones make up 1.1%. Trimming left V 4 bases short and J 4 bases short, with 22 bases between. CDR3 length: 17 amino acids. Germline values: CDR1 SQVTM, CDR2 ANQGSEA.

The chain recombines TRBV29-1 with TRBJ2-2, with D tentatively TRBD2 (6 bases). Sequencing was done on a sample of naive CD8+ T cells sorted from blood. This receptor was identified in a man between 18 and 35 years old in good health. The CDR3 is CSVGEDLDVEGTGELFF. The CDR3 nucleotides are TGCAGCGTTGGGGAGGACTTAGACGTGGAGGGCACCGGGGAGCTGTTTTTT.